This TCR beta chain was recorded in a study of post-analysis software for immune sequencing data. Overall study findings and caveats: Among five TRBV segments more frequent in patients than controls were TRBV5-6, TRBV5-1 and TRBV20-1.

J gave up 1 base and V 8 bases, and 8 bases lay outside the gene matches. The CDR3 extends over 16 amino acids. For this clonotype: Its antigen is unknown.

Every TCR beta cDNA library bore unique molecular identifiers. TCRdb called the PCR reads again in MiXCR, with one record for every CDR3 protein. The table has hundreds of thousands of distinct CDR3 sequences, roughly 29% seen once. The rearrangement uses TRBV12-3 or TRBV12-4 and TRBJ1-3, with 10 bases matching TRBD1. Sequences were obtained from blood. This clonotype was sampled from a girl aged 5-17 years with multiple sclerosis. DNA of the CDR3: TGTGCCAGCGGCGACCGGGACAGGGGATCTGGAAACACCATATATTTT. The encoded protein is CASGDRDRGSGNTIYF.